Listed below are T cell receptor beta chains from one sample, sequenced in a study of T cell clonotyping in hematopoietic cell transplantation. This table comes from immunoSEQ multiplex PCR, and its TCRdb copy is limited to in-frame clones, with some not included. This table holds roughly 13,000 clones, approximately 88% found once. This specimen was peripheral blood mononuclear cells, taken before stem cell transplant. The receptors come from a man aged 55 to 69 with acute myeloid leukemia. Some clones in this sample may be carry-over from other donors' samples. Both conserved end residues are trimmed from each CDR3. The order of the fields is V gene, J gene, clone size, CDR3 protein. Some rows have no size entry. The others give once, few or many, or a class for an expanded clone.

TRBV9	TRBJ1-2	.	ASSVVSGSGYT
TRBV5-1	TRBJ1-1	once	ASSSGQGAMGTTEAF
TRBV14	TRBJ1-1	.	ASSQGGTRAF
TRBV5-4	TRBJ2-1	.	ASSVGTGGLNEQF
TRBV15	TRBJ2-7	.	ATSPRAGSSYEQY
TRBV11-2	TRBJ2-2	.	ASSLWGGASTGELF
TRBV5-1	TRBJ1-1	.	ASSLGGGGGPMNTEAF
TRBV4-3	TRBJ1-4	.	ASSQDRGRNEKLF
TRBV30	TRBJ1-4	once	AWSVSPTNEKLF
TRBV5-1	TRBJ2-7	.	ASSAAPEDHEQY
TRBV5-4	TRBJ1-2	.	ASSLGRDRFYGYT
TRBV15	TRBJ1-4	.	ATSRDYSAEKLF
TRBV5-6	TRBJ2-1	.	ASSFYAGASYNEQF
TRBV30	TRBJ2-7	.	AWIRIPRSVGY
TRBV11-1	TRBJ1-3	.	ASSARTGVRNTIY
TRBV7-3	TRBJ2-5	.	ASAAGRAAETQY
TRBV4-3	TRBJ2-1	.	ASSQDPAKGEGSNEQF
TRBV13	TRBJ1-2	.	ASSFVPDGYT
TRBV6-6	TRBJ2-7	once	ASRPGTGLALYEQY
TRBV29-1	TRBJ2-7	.	SVSEHYEQY
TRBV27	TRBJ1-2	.	ASSFFHAGRSYGYT
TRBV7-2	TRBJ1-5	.	ASSTGTGMGQPQH
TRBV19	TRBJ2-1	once	ASNQLAGAGNEQF
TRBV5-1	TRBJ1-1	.	ASSGAGEAATEAF
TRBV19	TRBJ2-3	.	ASTPGVRSDTQY
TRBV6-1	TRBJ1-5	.	ASSEGGGGQPQH
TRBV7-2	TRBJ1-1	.	ASSLARLANTEAF
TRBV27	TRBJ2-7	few	ASKGGAAYEQY
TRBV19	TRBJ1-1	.	ASSIGWGLAF
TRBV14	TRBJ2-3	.	ASSALTRGQGLDTQY
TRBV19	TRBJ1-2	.	ASSIGTASNYGYT
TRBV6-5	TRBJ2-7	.	ASSPIAGDSYEQY
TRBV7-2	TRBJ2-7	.	ASSFLYEQY
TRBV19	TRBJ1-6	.	ASSPRTGFGLNSPLH
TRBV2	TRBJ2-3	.	ASRAPGRASPDGADTQY
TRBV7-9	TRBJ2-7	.	ASSPPQAGYYEQY